These 10 T cell receptor beta chains were all obtained from the same sample, sequenced in a study of control samples from healthy donors and cancer patients. TCRdb's copy holds only in-frame clones and misses some; the assay was immunoSEQ multiplex PCR. The table shows 100,000 to 150,000 clones, with about 83% occurring only once. Sequenced: blood. The receptors derive from a man aged 25-40 years in good health.

This sequence joins TRBV4-1 and TRBJ2-7; possible D gene TRBD1, 6 bases. CDR3 length equals 13 residues. CDR1 and CDR2 from the germline V gene are MGHRA and YSYEKL. The V and J ends lost 5 bases and 1 base respectively, with 9 bases between them. In DNA, the CDR3 is TGCGCCAGCAGCGGGGACATATCCTACGAGCAGTACTTC. Protein: CASSGDISYEQYF.

V and J are TRBV29-1 and TRBJ2-1; 11 bases agree with TRBD1. CDR3 length: 14 amino acids. The V gene's germline CDR1 is SQVTM and CDR2 ANQGSEA. Unmatched junction bases numbered 7, after V lost 4 bases and J lost 8 bases. The CDR3 here is CSVAPGQGADEQFF. The CDR3 bases are TGCAGCGTTGCGCCCGGACAGGGGGCGGATGAGCAGTTCTTC.

The rearrangement joins TRBV30 to TRBJ1-2; D perhaps matches TRBD1 (5 bases). V lost 0 bases to trimming and J lost 8 bases, with 10 bases between them. Looked up from germline, CDR1 is GTSNPN and CDR2 is SVGIG (reference sequence). This CDR3 has 12 amino acids. This chain's CDR3 is CAWSVGEVGYTF. In nucleotides, the CDR3 is TGTGCCTGGAGTGTGGGGGAAGTAGGCTACACCTTC.

The J gene is TRBJ1-6, the V gene TRBV7-2; TRBD1 aligns across 7 bases. Germline trimming cut 3 bases from V and 10 bases from J; bases unmatched to any gene: 9. CDR3 length: 15 residues. Looked up from germline, CDR1 is SGHTA and CDR2 is FQGNSA. The CDR3 protein is CASSLGGGGGSPLHF. The CDR3 DNA reads as TGTGCCAGCAGCTTGGGAGGGGGCGGAGGGTCACCCCTCCACTTT.

V and J are TRBV28 and TRBJ2-1; no definite D call. CDR3 length: 12 amino acids. V lost 8 bases, J lost 5 bases, and 10 bases lay in between. The germline gives CDR1 MDHEN, CDR2 SYDVKM. CDR3 in amino acids: CASSLAHNEQFF. The CDR3 DNA follows: TGTGCCAGCTCCTTAGCCCACAATGAGCAGTTCTTC.

J is TRBJ1-1 and V is TRBV13; TRBD1 might be the D (6 bases). The germline V gene has CDR1 PRHDT and CDR2 FYEKMQ (reference sequence). The germline V and J ends were trimmed by 3 bases and 5 bases, with 13 bases remaining between them. The CDR3 loop spans 14 amino acids. DNA of the CDR3: TGTGCCAGCAGCTTGGGGGGGCGCGGGACTGAAGCTTTCTTT. Residues: CASSLGGRGTEAFF.

The CDR3 region has the DNA TGTGCCAGCAGCGCGGGACTGGAAGGGGAGACCCAGTACTTC. Protein: CASSAGLEGETQYF. V is TRBV9 and J is TRBJ2-5, with D perhaps matching TRBD2 (6 bases). Looked up from germline, CDR1 is SGDLS and CDR2 is YYNGEE. This CDR3 has 14 amino acids. Trimming removed 3 bases at V and 5 bases at J, with 14 bases between.

The V call is TRBV5-1, the J call TRBJ2-7, with a weak D call TRBD2 (6 bases). V shed 3 bases and J shed 6 bases, with 19 bases lying between them. The CDR3 spans 15 residues. Germline CDR1 SGHRS, CDR2 YFSETQ. The CDR3 DNA reads TGCGCCAGCAGCTCCCGAGGGGCTAGCGCCGGCGAGCAGTACTTC. Amino acid sequence: CASSSRGASAGEQYF.

The CDR3 region is CASSQDQETQYF. CDR3 DNA: TGTGCCAGCAGCCAAGATCAAGAGACCCAGTACTTC. The chain recombines TRBV3-1 (or the pseudogene TRBV3-2) with TRBJ2-5; D unclear. Germline V CDR1 and CDR2: LGHDT, YNNKEL (reference sequence). This CDR3 has 12 residues. V gave up 0 bases and J gave up 2 bases, with 1 base separating them.

V gene TRBV30 combines with J gene TRBJ1-2, with TRBD1 identical over 9 bases. The CDR3 length is 19 residues. V was clipped by 2 bases and J by 4 bases; unmatched bases: 20. In germline, CDR1 is GTSNPN, CDR2 SVGIG (reference sequence). The CDR3 reads CAWSPRGQGAFRRGYGYTF. Here the CDR3 DNA reads TGTGCCTGGAGTCCTAGGGGACAGGGAGCATTTCGACGAGGCTATGGCTACACCTTC.